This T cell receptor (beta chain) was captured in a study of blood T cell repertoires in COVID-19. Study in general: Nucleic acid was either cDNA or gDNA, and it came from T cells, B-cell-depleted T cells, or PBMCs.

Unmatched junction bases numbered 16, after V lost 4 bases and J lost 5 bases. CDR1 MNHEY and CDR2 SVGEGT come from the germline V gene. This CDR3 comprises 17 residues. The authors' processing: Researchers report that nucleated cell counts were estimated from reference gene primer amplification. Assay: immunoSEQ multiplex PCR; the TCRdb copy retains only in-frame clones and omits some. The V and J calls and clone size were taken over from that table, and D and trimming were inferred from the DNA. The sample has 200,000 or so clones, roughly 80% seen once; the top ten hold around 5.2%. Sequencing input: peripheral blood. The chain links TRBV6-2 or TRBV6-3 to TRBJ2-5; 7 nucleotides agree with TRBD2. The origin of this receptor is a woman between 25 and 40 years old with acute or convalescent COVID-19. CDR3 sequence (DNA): TGTGCCAGCAGTTTCCGTCTAACCGCGGGAGTCCTGGAGACCCAGTACTTC. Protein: CASSFRLTAGVLETQYF.